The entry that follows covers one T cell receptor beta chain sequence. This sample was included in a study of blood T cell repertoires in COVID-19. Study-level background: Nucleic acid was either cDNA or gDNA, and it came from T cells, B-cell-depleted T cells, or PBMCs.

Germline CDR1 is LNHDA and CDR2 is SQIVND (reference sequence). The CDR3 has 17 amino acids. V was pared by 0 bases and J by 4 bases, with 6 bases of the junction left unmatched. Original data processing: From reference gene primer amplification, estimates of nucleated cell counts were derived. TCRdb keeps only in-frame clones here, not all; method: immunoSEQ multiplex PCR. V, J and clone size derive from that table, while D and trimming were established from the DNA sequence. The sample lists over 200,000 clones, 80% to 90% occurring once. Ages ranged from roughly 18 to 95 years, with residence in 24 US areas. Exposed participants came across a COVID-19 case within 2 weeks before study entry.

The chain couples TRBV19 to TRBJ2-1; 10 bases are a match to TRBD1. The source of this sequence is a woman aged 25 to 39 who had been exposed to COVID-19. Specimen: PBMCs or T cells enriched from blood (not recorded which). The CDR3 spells CASSIDGGQGRYNEQFF. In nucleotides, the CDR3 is TGTGCCAGTAGTATAGATGGGGGACAGGGGCGATACAATGAGCAGTTCTTC.